The sample holds one count of the clone carrying this TCR beta chain. These data belong to a study of blood T cell repertoires in COVID-19. V lost 7 bases to trimming and J lost 0 bases, with 9 bases between them. Germline values: CDR1 KGHSH, CDR2 LQKENI. This CDR3 is 14 amino acids long. Original processing methods: Reference gene primer amplification gave estimated nucleated cell counts. Assay used: immunoSEQ multiplex PCR; TCRdb lists only in-frame clones, some missing. V, J and clone size are those of that table, while D and trimming were read from the DNA. The sample carries tens of thousands of clones, around four fifths recorded once.

The sequence was collected from a human donor in a cohort sampled during active COVID-19. Sequencing was carried out using peripheral blood. The chain uses TRBV18 and TRBJ1-4; the D is unclear. The CDR3 sequence: CASFNGATNEKLFF. The CDR3 nucleotides read TGTGCCAGCTTCAACGGTGCAACTAATGAAAAACTGTTTTTT. Complete variable domain (other parts from reference TRBV18 and TRBJ1-4): NAGVMQNPRHLVRRRGQEARLRCSPMKGHSHVYWYRQLPEEGLKFMVYLQKENIIDESGMPKERFSAEFPKEGPSILRIQQVVRGDSAAYFCASFNGATNEKLFFGSGTQLSVL.